Sequencing of this TCR beta chain was carried out in a study of shared clonotypes between healthy human individuals (dated by TCRdb to 2020 to 2021). With respect to the entire study: A couple of women and three men aged 18 to 49 years were included in the cohort. For each donor, three plates each were used for CD4 naive and CD4 memory, two plates were used for CD8 naive, and one plate was used for CD8 memory. To estimate repertoire size and how much clonotype sharing occurs between individuals, the study deeply sequenced the blood TCR repertoires of a handful of healthy adults. Different laboratories and diverse techniques were used to prepare libraries and sequence TCR repertoires, to increase sequencing depth and limit assay-specific biases. Each donor's leukapheresis produced roughly between roughly 0.9 and 8.9 billion PBMCs.

TCR CDR3 regions were amplified from genomic DNA by multiplex PCR using the deep immunoSEQ assay. For each cell subset, the extracted genomic DNA was distributed evenly across all wells of several immunoSEQ 96-well plates, and each plate served as one replicate. For sorted subsets, around 200 ng genomic DNA, equal to about 30,000 T cell genomes, was loaded into each replicate PCR. Purified libraries were measured with a Qubit 3.0 fluorometer, size-checked on a Bioanalyzer 2100, and measured again with the KAPA Library Quantification kit. Every immunoSEQ 96-well plate was sequenced on a separate single-read 150-cycle Illumina NextSeq 550 flow cell. Processing in the source paper ran as follows. Because the immunoSEQ output held only junctional sequences and lacked quality scores, the filtering could not match the filtering applied to full-length reads. Sequences were annotated with PyIR, a Python wrapper for IgBLAST v1.9, using IMGT germline references to assign V/J genes and CDR3. Reads with weak V/J assignments (E-value above 1e-6), missing CDR3, stop codons, out-of-frame junctions, or ambiguous translated residues were removed. V3J clonotypes were defined as sequences sharing an identical inferred V gene, J gene, and CDR3 amino acid sequence. To compute the percentage overlap between repertoires, the number of shared unique clonotypes was divided by the size of the smaller repertoire. Richness of each repertoire was evaluated using RTK rarefaction, the Chao1 estimator, and Recon v2.1 estimates of unobserved clonotypes. Generation probabilities for all TCRbeta clonotypes obtained by the gDNA method from a handful of donors were computed using OLGA. The clones in this table, taken by TCRdb from immuneACCESS, are in-frame only. Not every clone is retained; where verified, under half of the shortfall comes from an unresolved V gene, and the cause of the rest is unknown. From that table come the V and J calls and clone size; the DNA was used to work out D and trimming. A total of some 1 million clones appear in this sample, 65% to 80% of them only once. Of the sample, approximately 1.5% falls within the top ten clones.

Findings and caveats that apply to the study as a whole: Sampling was restricted to blood, and TCR repertoires in tissue are likely to differ from TCR repertoires in blood. Based on pairwise subsampling, the degree of clonotype sharing among donors was expected to be affected by sequencing depth. Even with the large sequencing depth, rarefaction of the sorted-subset datasets indicated that sequencing was incomplete. Higher generation probabilities were observed for clonotypes shared by all four sorted-subset donors than for non-shared clonotypes. Estimated clonotype richness was generally larger for naive than for memory subsets. The small number of donors limited the genetic and exposure-history diversity represented. Across a handful of donors, approximately 4.6% of naive CD4, roughly 3.8% of naive CD8, 2% to 2.5% of memory CD4, and over 0.35% of memory CD8 clonotypes were shared.

As to this clone: Its binding antigen is unknown. Base qualities are missing; no much larger clone stands one base away.

The donors were healthy, HIV-negative adults with no recently reported acute infections or vaccinations. Every donor was a Caucasian adult living in Nashville, Tennessee, USA. Magnetic negative selection was used to enrich CD4+ T cells, after which naive cells were positively selected on CD45RA and the negative fraction became the memory subset. Blood was collected by leukapheresis, and PBMCs were isolated by Ficoll-Histopaque density gradient centrifugation and then cryopreserved in liquid nitrogen vapor phase. Analytical flow cytometry was used to check the purity and quantity of each magnetically sorted T cell population. Genomic DNA was isolated from each sorted fraction and quantified by UV absorbance on a Nanodrop 2000c. V lost 5 bases and J lost 8 bases; the stretch between them is 13 bases long. According to the germline V gene, CDR1 reads MDHEN and CDR2 reads SYDVKM. The CDR3, from cysteine to phenylalanine, totals 13 residues. The only DNA kept is the CDR3, 39 bases in frame from the first base.

The TCR originated in a man between 18 and 35 years old in good health. Sequencing input: memory CD4+ T cells sorted from blood. This specimen's cell subset or site label, interpreted: CD45RA-negative fraction. This chain is built from TRBV28 and TRBJ2-4; the D gene assignment is ambiguous. The CDR3 reads CASSAPPPYIQYF. At the DNA level, the sequence is TGTGCCAGCAGTGCCCCCCCACCGTACATTCAGTACTTC. With all but the CDR3 taken from the reference TRBV28 and TRBJ2-4 genes, the full variable domain is: DVKVTQSSRYLVKRTGEKVFLECVQDMDHENMFWYRQDPGLGLRLIYFSYDVKMKEKGDIPEGYSVSREKKERFSLILESASTNQTSMYLCASSAPPPYIQYFGAGTRLSVL.